Reported below is one TCR beta chain. What it binds is unknown. Regulatory T cells were sorted as CD4+CD25hiCD127low/negative cells. This CDR3 region has 17 residues. V was clipped by 0 bases and J by 4 bases; unmatched bases: 8. From germline, CDR1 is SGHRS and CDR2 YFSETQ. In the original analysis: Patients' Tregs yielded 5.4x10^4 or so distinct TCRbeta sequences; donors' approximately 9.6x10^4. Sequenced by immunoSEQ multiplex PCR; TCRdb stores in-frame clones only, minus some. From that table come the V and J calls and clone size; the DNA was used to work out D and trimming. The sample contains some 25,000 clones, around 92% of which appear only once. This sample is part of a study of B cell selection in AIRE deficiency. General observations from the study: In TCRBV usage, CDR3 length and diversity, patient Tconv and Treg cells matched healthy donors.

The sequence came from a human donor in good health. Material for sequencing was CD4+CD25+ Tregs sorted from PBMCs. V is TRBV5-1 and J is TRBJ1-2, with TRBD1 matching 11 bases. The CDR3 loop is CASSLAPGQGAIYGYTF. The DNA of the CDR3 is TGCGCCAGCAGCTTGGCTCCCGGACAGGGGGCGATCTATGGCTACACCTTC.